The clone carrying this T cell receptor beta chain was seen more than once but under ten times. Its antigen is undetermined. The entry originates in a study of shared clonotypes between healthy human individuals. Looking at the study overall: The plates for each donor numbered three CD4 naive, three CD4 memory, two CD8 naive and one CD8 memory.

General observations from the study: Naive subsets tended to show greater estimated richness than memory subsets. Against clonotypes common to all four donors, non-shared ones had lower generation probabilities. Sampling involved blood alone; tissue repertoires likely differ.

The germline CDR1 and CDR2 sequences are MNHEY and SVGAGI. The V end lost 6 bases, the J end lost 9 bases, and 9 bases lay between the germline ends. This CDR3 region has 12 residues. TCRdb's table, derived via immunoSEQ multiplex PCR, lists solely in-frame clones and lacks some. The data show a few million clones, with roughly 92% seen just once and around 0.14% held by the top ten. This clonotype originated in a man younger than 30 in good health. Sequencing used naive CD4+ T cells sorted from blood. The subset is: CD45RA+ positively selected. The chain couples TRBV6-5 to TRBJ1-6; weak D call: TRBD1 (5 bases). CDR3 sequence reads: CASRTGSSPLHF. CDR3 coding DNA: TGTGCCAGCAGAACAGGAAGTTCACCCCTCCACTTT.